The next 7 T cell receptor beta chains were all read from a single sample in a study of blood T cell repertoires in COVID-19. Profiling relied on immunoSEQ multiplex PCR, and the TCRdb table lists in-frame clones only, not all of them. The sample includes over 100,000 clones, about 78% of them seen just once. Sequenced material: peripheral blood. The source of these receptors is a man in his sixties with active or convalescent COVID-19.

The chain recombines TRBV2 with TRBJ1-1; 9 bases are a match to TRBD1. The V segment lost 2 bases and the J segment 1 base; nucleotides outside the gene matches: 5. Germline CDR1 reads SNHLY; CDR2 reads FYNNEI. This CDR3 spans 16 amino acids. CDR3 residues: CASSEPNRGRNTEAFF. The CDR3 DNA follows: TGTGCCAGCAGTGAACCGAACAGGGGGCGGAACACTGAAGCTTTCTTT.

The genes are TRBV19 and TRBJ2-2; 11 nucleotides align to TRBD2. The junction had 7 bases not matched to a gene; V was cut back by 7 bases and J by 6 bases. Germline V lookup: CDR1 LNHDA, CDR2 SQIVND (reference sequence). The CDR3 runs 15 residues. CDR3 bases: TGTGCCAGTACCGAAACTAGCGGGAGTGCCGGGGAGCTGTTTTTT. Translating it yields CASTETSGSAGELFF.

This clone occurred once. The rearrangement joins TRBV28 to TRBJ1-6; D gene uncertain. The V and J ends lost 8 bases and 0 bases respectively, with 11 bases between them. CDR3 length: 15 residues. Looked up from germline, CDR1 is MDHEN and CDR2 is SYDVKM. In DNA, the CDR3 is TGTGCCAGCCATGGACTGAGCTCCTATAATTCACCCCTCCACTTT. Its translation: CASHGLSSYNSPLHF.

The rearrangement links TRBV11-2 to TRBJ1-5; no reliable D call. The length of the CDR3 is 13 residues. V was cut by 5 bases and J by 7 bases, with 12 bases left in between. Germline-derived CDR1 and CDR2 are SGHAT and FQNNGV. The CDR3 reads CASSPGRRQPQHF. CDR3 sequence (DNA): TGTGCCAGCAGCCCCGGACGGAGGCAGCCCCAGCATTTT.

The DNA for the CDR3 is TGCGCCAGCAGCCAAGAACGAAATATCCAGGGATGGCCCCTCCACTTT. Residues: CASSQERNIQGWPLHF. V and J are TRBV4-1 and TRBJ1-6; weak D call: TRBD1 (5 bases). The CDR3 runs 16 residues. Looked up from germline, CDR1 is MGHRA and CDR2 is YSYEKL. Trimming shortened V by 0 bases and J by 13 bases, and 19 bases separated the two germline ends.

This sequence joins TRBV6-5 and TRBJ1-2; D is perhaps TRBD1 (5 bases). The CDR3 sequence is 13 residues long. CDR1 and CDR2 from the germline V gene are MNHEY and SVGAGI. Trimming shortened V by 0 bases and J by 7 bases, and 9 bases separated the two germline ends. The CDR3 region has the DNA TGTGCCAGCAGTTACTCTGGGGGAGGTGGCTACACCTTC. Its translation: CASSYSGGGGYTF.

The rearrangement links TRBV9 to TRBJ1-1, with TRBD1 identical over 9 bases. The CDR3 length is 15 residues. Germline lookup yields CDR1 SGDLS and CDR2 YYNGEE. J was trimmed by 4 bases and V by 3 bases; bases with no gene match: 7. The DNA of the CDR3 is TGTGCCAGCAGCGATACAGGGGGCGCTGGCACTGAAGCTTTCTTT. Translating gives CASSDTGGAGTEAFF.